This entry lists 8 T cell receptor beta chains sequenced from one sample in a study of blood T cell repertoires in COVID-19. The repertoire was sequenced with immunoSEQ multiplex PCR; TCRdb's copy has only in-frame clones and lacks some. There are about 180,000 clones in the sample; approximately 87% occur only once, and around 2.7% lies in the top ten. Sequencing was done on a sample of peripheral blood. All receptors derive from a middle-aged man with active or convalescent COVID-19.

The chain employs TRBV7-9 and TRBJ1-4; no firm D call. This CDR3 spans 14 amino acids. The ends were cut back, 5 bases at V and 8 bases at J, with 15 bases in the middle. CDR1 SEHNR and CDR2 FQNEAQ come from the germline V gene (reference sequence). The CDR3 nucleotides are TGTGCCAGCAGCCGGGGAGGGTCAGGCGAAAAACTGTTTTTT. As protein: CASSRGGSGEKLFF.

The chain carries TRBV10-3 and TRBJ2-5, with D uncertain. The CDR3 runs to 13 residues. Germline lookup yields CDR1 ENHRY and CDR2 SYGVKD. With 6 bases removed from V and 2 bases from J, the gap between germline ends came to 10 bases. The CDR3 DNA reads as TGTGCCATCAGGGCGGATCCTCAAGAGACCCAGTACTTC. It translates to CAIRADPQETQYF.

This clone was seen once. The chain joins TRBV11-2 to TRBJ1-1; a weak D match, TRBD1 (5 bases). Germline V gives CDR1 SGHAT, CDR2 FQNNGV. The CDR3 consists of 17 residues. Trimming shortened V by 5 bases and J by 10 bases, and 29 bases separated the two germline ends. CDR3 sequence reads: CASSRRNYSTSPGGAFF. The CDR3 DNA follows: TGTGCCAGCAGCCGAAGGAATTATTCGACAAGCCCGGGGGGAGCTTTCTTT.

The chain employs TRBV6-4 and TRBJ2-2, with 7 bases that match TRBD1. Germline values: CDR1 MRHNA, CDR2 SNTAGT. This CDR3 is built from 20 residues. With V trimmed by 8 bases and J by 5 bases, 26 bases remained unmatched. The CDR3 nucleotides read TGTGCCAGCGACTTACAGGGGTATCTAGGTGAACGCGAACAGACCGGGGAGCTGTTTTTT. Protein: CASDLQGYLGEREQTGELFF.

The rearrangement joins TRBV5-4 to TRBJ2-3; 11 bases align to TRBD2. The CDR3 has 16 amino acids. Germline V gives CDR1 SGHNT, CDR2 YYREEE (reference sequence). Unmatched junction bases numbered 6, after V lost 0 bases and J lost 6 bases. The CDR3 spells CASSLVASGGWDTQYF. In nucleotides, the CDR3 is TGTGCCAGCAGCTTGGTGGCTAGCGGGGGGTGGGATACGCAGTATTTT.

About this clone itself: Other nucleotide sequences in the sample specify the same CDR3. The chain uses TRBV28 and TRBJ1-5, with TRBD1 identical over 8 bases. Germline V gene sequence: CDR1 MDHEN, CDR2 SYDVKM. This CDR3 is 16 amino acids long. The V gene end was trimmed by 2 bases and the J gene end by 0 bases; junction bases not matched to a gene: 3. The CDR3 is CASSLGTGPSNQPQHF. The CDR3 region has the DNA TGTGCCAGCAGTTTAGGGACAGGTCCTAGCAATCAGCCCCAGCATTTT.

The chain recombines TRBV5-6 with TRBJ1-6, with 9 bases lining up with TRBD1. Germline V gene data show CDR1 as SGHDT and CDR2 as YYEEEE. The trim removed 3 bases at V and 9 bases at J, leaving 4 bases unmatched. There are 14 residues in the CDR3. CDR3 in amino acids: CASSSRDRVSPLHF. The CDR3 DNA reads TGTGCCAGCAGCTCCCGGGACAGGGTTTCACCCCTCCACTTT.

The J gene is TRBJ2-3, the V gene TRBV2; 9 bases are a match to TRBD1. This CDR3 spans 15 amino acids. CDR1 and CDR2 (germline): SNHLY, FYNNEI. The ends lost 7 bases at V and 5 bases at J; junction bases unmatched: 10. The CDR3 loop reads CASKEGQGRLDTQYF. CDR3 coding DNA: TGTGCCAGCAAGGAAGGACAGGGGAGGTTAGATACGCAGTATTTT.